The present entry profiles one T cell receptor (beta chain) with its context. This clone's antigen is unknown. No base-level quality is on record; no much larger clone is a single base apart. The sample originates from a study of blood T cell repertoires in COVID-19 (dated by TCRdb to about 2020). Some background on the complete study: Samples covering the acute and convalescent phases of COVID-19 were provided by collaborators in the United States, Italy and Spain. The prospective study material was composed of cDNA or gDNA derived from T cells, B-cell-depleted T cells, or PBMCs. Subjects who had been exposed to COVID-19, were actively infected with it, or had recovered from it provided the deeply sampled blood TCRbeta repertoires that made up the dataset. The repertoires were made available in a free public database intended to serve as a resource for research on the immune response to SARS-CoV-2. The samples were drawn from the first 160 participants of the ongoing ImmuneRACE study and from 950 to 1,500 subjects provided by 6 global collaborators. Sample metadata almost always included a de-identified subject ID, COVID-19 status, age in years and sex. HLA class I and class II types, where available, came from metadata supplied by the sample provider rather than from assay-based typing.

Study-wide conclusions, independent of this receptor: Clinical and demographic metadata were provided uncurated, with the amount varying by source and participant.

TCRbeta CDR3 regions were amplified from genomic DNA by means of the immunoSEQ Assay, a bias-controlled multiplex PCR. The authors' analysis ran thus. Nucleated cell counts per sample were estimated from amplification of reference gene primers within the assay. To quantify the absolute abundance of each unique TCRbeta CDR3 rearrangement, sequence reads were collapsed and filtered. For each sample, productive Simpson clonality was calculated as the square root of Simpson's diversity index over productive rearrangements. As stored in TCRdb, this immuneACCESS dataset retains in-frame rearrangements with V and J assigned. A fraction of the clones does not appear; measured against another copy, unresolved V genes explain less than half of the discrepancy, and the remainder lacks a known reason. V and J calls plus clone size are reproduced from that table; the DNA served to infer D and trimming. Counted in this sample were 270,000 or so clones; approximately 87% of them appeared once. Around 7.8% of the sample belongs to the ten largest clones.

The CDR3 goes from the cysteine to the phenylalanine over 13 residues. Only the CDR3 part of the read is kept: 39 bases, read in frame from the first base. Sequences ENHRY (CDR1) and SYGVKD (CDR2) are obtained from the germline V gene. Trimmed from V: 1 base; trimmed from J: 6 bases; junction bases lacking a gene match: 3. Each collaborating institution followed its own protocols to collect whole blood in K2EDTA tubes. Collaborator samples were shipped for TCRbeta analysis as frozen whole blood, isolated PBMCs, or DNA extracted from either sample type. The source is a human donor in a cohort sampled during active COVID-19. The material sequenced was peripheral blood. Recombination linked TRBV10-3 to TRBJ2-7; the central 7 bases match TRBD2. The CDR3 region: CAISEFGEGEQYF. In nucleotide form, the sequence is TGTGCCATCAGTGAGTTCGGGGAGGGCGAGCAGTACTTC.